The rows below give T cell receptor beta chains drawn from one sample of a study of cytomegalovirus exposure and HLA in healthy donors. Clones were sequenced by immunoSEQ multiplex PCR, and TCRdb holds only the in-frame ones, with some missing. The listing records 120,000 to 150,000 clones. Sequencing was done on a sample of PBMCs. These receptors came from a man aged 40-49 years in good health and CMV-seronegative. CDR3s include the opening cysteine and the closing phenylalanine or tryptophan.

v_gene,j_gene,CDR3aa
TRBV2,TRBJ2-3,CASKTGVTDTQYF
TRBV25-1,TRBJ2-3,CASSEIGTDTQYF
TRBV4-3,TRBJ1-4,CASSDGEDGLFEKLFF
TRBV5-1,TRBJ2-2,CASSPRGGPANTGELFF
TRBV18,TRBJ1-1,CASSLRQDLLNTEAFF
TRBV12-5,TRBJ1-2,CASGGLDRARYGYTF
TRBV12-5,TRBJ2-3,CASGLWQGSWQEDTQYF
TRBV6-4,TRBJ2-3,CASGPGGTDTQYF
TRBV6-1,TRBJ1-2,CASRGQAYYGYTF
TRBV5-1,TRBJ2-3,CASSLGAGTDTQYF
TRBV2,TRBJ2-7,CASSYGTGYEQYF
TRBV4-3,TRBJ1-4,CASSRQGTFSANEKLFF
TRBV6-6,TRBJ2-2,CASRPGQPNTGELFF
TRBV6-1,TRBJ1-6,CASSEAGGSSSYNSPLHF
TRBV9,TRBJ2-2,CASSVLAGGTGELFF
TRBV7-6,TRBJ1-5,CASSLRTGGDQPQHF